This T cell receptor beta chain was captured by sequencing in a study of blood T cell repertoires in COVID-19. The CDR3 is 14 residues long. The V end was cut by 5 bases, the J end by 7 bases, with 17 bases between. The V gene's germline CDR1 is SGHTA and CDR2 FQGTGA. Sequenced by immunoSEQ multiplex PCR; TCRdb stores in-frame clones only, minus some. The sample includes roughly 200,000 clones, around 84% of them seen just once. The chain combines TRBV7-3 with TRBJ1-2, with D tentatively TRBD1 (6 bases). The sample was peripheral blood. This receptor was taken from a middle-aged man with active or convalescent COVID-19. The CDR3 DNA sequence: TGTGCCAGCAGCGAGATAAGGGGGTTCTGTGGCTACACCTTC. This sequence encodes CASSEIRGFCGYTF.